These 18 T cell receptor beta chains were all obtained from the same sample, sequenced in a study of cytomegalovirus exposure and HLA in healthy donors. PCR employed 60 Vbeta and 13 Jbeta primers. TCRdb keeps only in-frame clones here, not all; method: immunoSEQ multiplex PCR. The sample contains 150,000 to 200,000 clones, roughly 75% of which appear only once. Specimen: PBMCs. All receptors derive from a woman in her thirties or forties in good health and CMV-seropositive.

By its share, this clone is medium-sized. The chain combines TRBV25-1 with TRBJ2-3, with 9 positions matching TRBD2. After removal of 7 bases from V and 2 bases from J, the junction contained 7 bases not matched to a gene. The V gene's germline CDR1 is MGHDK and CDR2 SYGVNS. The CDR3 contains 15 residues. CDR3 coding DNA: TGTGCCAGCACCGAGACTAGCGGAGCCACAGATACGCAGTATTTT. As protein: CASTETSGATDTQYF.

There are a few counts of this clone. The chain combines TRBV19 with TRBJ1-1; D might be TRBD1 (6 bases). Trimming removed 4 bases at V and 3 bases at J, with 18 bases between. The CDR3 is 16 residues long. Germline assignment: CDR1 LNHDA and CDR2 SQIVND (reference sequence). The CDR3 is CASSKHTGEGDTEAFF. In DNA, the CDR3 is TGTGCCAGTAGTAAACACACAGGAGAGGGGGACACTGAAGCTTTCTTT.

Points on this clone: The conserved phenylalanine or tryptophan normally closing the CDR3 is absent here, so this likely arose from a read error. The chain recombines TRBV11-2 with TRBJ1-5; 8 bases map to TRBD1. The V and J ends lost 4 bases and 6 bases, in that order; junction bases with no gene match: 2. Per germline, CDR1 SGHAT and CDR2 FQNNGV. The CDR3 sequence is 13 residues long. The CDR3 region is CASSSDRAQPQHL. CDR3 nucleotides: TGTGCCAGCAGCTCGGACAGGGCTCAGCCCCAGCATCTT.

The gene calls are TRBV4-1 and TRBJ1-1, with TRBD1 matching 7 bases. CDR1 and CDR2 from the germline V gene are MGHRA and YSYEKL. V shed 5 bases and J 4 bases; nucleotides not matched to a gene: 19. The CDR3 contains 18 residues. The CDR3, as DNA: TGCGCCAGCAGCTCAGACAGGGCGAGAACCAGTAGGGTCACTGAAGCTTTCTTT. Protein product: CASSSDRARTSRVTEAFF.

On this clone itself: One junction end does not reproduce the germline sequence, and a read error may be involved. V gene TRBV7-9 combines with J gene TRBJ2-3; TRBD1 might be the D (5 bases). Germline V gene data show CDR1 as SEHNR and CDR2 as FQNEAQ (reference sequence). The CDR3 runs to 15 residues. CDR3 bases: TGTTCCAGCAGCTTAGGTGACAGCCTCACAGATACGCAGTATTTT. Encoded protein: CSSSLGDSLTDTQYF. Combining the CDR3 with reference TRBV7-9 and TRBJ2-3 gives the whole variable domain DTGVSQNPRHKITKRGQNVTFRCDPISEHNRLYWYRQTLGQGPEFLTYFQNEAQLEKSRLLSDRFSAERPKGSFSTLEIQRTEQGDSAMYLCSSSLGDSLTDTQYFGPGTRLTVL.

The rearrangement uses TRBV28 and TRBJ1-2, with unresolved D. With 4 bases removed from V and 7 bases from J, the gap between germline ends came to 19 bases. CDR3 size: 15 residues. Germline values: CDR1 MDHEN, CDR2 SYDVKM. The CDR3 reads CASSSPSTPYRGYTF. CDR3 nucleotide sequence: TGTGCCAGCAGTTCCCCCTCTACGCCGTACCGTGGCTACACCTTC.

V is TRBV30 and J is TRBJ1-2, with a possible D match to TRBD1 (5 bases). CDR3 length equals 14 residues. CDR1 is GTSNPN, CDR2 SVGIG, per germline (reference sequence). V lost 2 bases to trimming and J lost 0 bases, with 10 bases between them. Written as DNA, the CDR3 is TGTGCCTGGAGTCTGGGACTGACTAACTATGGCTACACCTTC. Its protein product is CAWSLGLTNYGYTF.

CDR3: CASSFSSEQFF. The CDR3 DNA follows: TGTGCCAGCAGTTTTAGCTCGGAGCAGTTCTTC. The chain carries TRBV28 and TRBJ2-1; D gene uncertain. The CDR3 runs 11 residues. Germline V gene lookup returns CDR1 MDHEN and CDR2 SYDVKM. Trimming took off 3 bases at V and 10 bases at J, with 7 bases between the two ends.

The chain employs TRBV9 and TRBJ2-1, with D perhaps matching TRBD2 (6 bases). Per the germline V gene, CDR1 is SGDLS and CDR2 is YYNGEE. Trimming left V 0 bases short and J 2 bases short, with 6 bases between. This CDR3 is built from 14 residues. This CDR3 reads CASSVGGAYNEQFF. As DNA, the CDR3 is TGTGCCAGCAGCGTAGGGGGGGCCTACAATGAGCAGTTCTTC.

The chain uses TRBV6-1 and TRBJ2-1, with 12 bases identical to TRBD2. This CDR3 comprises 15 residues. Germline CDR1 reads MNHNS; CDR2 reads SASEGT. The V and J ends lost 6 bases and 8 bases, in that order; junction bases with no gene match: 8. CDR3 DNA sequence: TGTGCCAGCAGCTCTAGCGGGAGGGCCTGGGATGAGCAGTTCTTC. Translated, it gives CASSSSGRAWDEQFF.

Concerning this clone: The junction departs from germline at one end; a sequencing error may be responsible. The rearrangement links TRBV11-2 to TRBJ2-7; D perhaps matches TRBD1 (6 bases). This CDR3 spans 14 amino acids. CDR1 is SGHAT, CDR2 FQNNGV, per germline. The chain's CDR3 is CASSLSLGGYEQYF. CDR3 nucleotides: TGCGCCAGCAGCTTGTCCCTAGGGGGCTACGAGCAGTACTTC.

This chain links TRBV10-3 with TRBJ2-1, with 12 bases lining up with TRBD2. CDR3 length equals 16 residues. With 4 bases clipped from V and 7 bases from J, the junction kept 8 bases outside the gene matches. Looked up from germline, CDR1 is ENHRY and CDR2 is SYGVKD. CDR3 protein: CAISVNEGLAGNEQFF. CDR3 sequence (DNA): TGTGCCATCAGTGTGAATGAGGGACTAGCGGGTAATGAGCAGTTCTTC.

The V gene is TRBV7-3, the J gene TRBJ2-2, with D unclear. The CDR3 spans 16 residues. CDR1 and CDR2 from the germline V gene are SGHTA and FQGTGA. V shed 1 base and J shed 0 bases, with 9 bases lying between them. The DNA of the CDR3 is TGTGCCAGCAGCTTAATAGGTAGCACGAACACCGGGGAGCTGTTTTTT. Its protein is CASSLIGSTNTGELFF.

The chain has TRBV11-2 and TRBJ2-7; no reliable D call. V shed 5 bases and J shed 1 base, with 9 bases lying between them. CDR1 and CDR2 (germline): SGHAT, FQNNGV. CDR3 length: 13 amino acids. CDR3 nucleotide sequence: TGTGCCAGCAGCCCGACAAATTCCTACGAGCAGTACTTC. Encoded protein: CASSPTNSYEQYF.

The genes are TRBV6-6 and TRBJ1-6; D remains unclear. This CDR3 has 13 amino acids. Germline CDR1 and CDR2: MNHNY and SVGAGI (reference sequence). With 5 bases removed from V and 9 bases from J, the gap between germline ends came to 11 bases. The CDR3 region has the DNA TGTGCCAGCAGTGATCGGGAGTTTTCACCCCTCCACTTT. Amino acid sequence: CASSDREFSPLHF.

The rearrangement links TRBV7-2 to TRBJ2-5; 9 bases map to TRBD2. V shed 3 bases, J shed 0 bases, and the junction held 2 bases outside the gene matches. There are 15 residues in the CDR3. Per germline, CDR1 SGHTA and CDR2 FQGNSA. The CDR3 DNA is TGTGCCAGCAGCTTTCTAGCGGGGCACCAAGAGACCCAGTACTTC. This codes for CASSFLAGHQETQYF.

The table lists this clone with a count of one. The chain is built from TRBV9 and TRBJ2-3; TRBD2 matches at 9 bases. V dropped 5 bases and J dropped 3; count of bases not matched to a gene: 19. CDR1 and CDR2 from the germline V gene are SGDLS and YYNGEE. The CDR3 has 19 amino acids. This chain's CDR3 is CASRPMGLAGQTGTDTQYF. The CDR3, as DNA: TGTGCCAGCAGGCCGATGGGTCTAGCGGGACAAACGGGGACAGATACGCAGTATTTT.

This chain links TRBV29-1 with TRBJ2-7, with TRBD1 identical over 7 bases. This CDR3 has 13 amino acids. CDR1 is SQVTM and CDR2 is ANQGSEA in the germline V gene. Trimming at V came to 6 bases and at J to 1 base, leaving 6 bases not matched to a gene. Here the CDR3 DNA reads TGCAGCGTAAGACCGGGACAGTCCTACGAGCAGTACTTC. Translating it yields CSVRPGQSYEQYF.